This T cell receptor (beta chain) was retrieved from a study of radiotherapy plus CTLA-4 blockade in lung cancer. V shed 4 bases and J shed 7 bases, with 16 bases lying between them. Germline V gives CDR1 SNHLY, CDR2 FYNNEI. The CDR3 length is 14 residues. Repertoires were generated with immunoSEQ multiplex PCR, while TCRdb's copy carries only in-frame clones and drops some. The data show about 15,000 clones, more than 75% seen once. The source is a human donor with non-small cell lung cancer that progressed on radiotherapy plus ipilimumab. Some clones in this sample may be carry-over from other donors' samples. The rearrangement joins TRBV2 to TRBJ1-2, with a tentative D call TRBD1 (5 bases). The sequences come from peripheral blood, collected from a patient treated with radiotherapy plus ipilimumab. The CDR3: CASSVDSSRGGYTF. DNA of the CDR3: TGTGCCAGCAGTGTTGACAGTTCTAGGGGTGGCTACACCTTC.